Presented here are 21 T cell receptor beta chains from one specimen sequenced in a study of response to subunit inactivated influenza vaccine. TCRdb analysed the RT-PCR reads with MiXCR anew, one entry per CDR3 protein. The repertoire holds about 540,000 distinct CDR3 sequences, less than 25% seen once, with roughly 2.8% in the top ten. This same sample was also part of a study on T cells expressing NK-cell markers. From that report: 5'RACE template switching with UMIs generated TCR beta cDNA.

Sequences were derived from CD4+ T cells sorted from PBMCs, sampled about 12 days after vaccination. The receptors were gathered from a man aged 45 to 65 who received an inactivated influenza vaccine.

The table lists this clonotype with many counts. The chain has TRBV27 and TRBJ2-7, with D possibly being TRBD2 (5 bases). Trimming left V 3 bases short and J 5 bases short, with 17 bases between. This CDR3 region has 15 residues. The germline V gene encodes CDR1 MNHEY and CDR2 SMNVEV (reference sequence). CDR3 protein: CASSLDSSSWDEQYF. CDR3 coding DNA: TGTGCCAGCAGTTTGGACTCCAGCTCGTGGGACGAGCAGTACTTC.

This sequence joins TRBV7-9 and TRBJ2-2; D is perhaps TRBD1 (6 bases). V lost 5 bases and J 3 bases, leaving 16 bases between the germline ends. The CDR3 is made up of 16 amino acids. From germline, CDR1 is SEHNR and CDR2 FQNEAQ (reference sequence). This CDR3 is CASSLASGQHTGELFF. CDR3 coding DNA: TGTGCCAGCAGCCTCGCGTCCGGACAGCACACCGGGGAGCTGTTTTTT.

This clonotype was found once. This chain connects TRBV27 to TRBJ2-7; a weak D match, TRBD1 (6 bases). Trimming removed 5 bases from V and 0 bases from J, with 17 bases in between. This CDR3 is built from 16 residues. The germline V gene has CDR1 MNHEY and CDR2 SMNVEV (reference sequence). The chain's CDR3 is CASSPRTVPNSYEQYF. The CDR3 DNA reads TGTGCCAGCAGTCCCAGGACAGTCCCCAACTCCTACGAGCAGTACTTC.

The chain recombines TRBV20-1 with TRBJ2-3; TRBD1 matches at 10 bases. CDR1 and CDR2 from the germline V gene are DFQATT and SNEGSKA (reference sequence). The CDR3 runs to 12 residues. V dropped 7 bases and J dropped 4; count of bases not matched to a gene: 2. The CDR3 protein is CSVGTGADTQYF. As DNA, the CDR3 is TGCAGTGTCGGGACAGGGGCAGATACGCAGTATTTT.

The chain is built from TRBV20-1 and TRBJ1-5, with D perhaps TRBD1 (6 bases). The germline V and J ends were trimmed by 5 bases and 7 bases, with 15 bases remaining between them. The CDR3 consists of 13 residues. Germline-derived CDR1 and CDR2 are DFQATT and SNEGSKA (reference sequence). The CDR3 region has the DNA TGCAGTGCTTCTCCGGGACATAGACAGCCCCAGCATTTT. As protein: CSASPGHRQPQHF.

This clonotype has only a few counts. This sequence joins TRBV20-1 and TRBJ2-7; unclear D gene. Between the trimmed V and J ends, which lost 1 base and 7 bases, there was a span of 17 bases. Germline-derived CDR1 and CDR2 are DFQATT and SNEGSKA (reference sequence). This CDR3 has 14 residues. The DNA of the CDR3 is TGCAGTGCTAGAGGGGTTTCCTCCTGGCATGAGCAGTACTTC. Translating it yields CSARGVSSWHEQYF.

This chain links TRBV7-9 with TRBJ2-7; D is tentatively TRBD1 or TRBD2 (6 bases each). The CDR3 has 13 residues. Germline assignment: CDR1 SEHNR and CDR2 FQNEAQ (reference sequence). Trimming removed 5 bases at V and 5 bases at J, with 13 bases between. In nucleotides, the CDR3 is TGTGCCAGCAGCCACGCCGGGGGCCACGAGCAGTACTTC. Translated, it gives CASSHAGGHEQYF.

The chain is built from TRBV29-1 and TRBJ2-3; D not certain. This CDR3 has 10 amino acids. V was trimmed by 7 bases and J by 6 bases, leaving 8 bases between them. CDR1 and CDR2 (germline): SQVTM, ANQGSEA. The CDR3 loop is CSGSWDTQYF. The CDR3 DNA is TGCAGCGGGTCGTGGGATACGCAGTATTTT.

This clonotype was counted only a few times. This chain joins TRBV12-3 or TRBV12-4 and TRBJ2-3; a weak D match, TRBD2 (6 bases). With 6 bases removed from V and 2 bases from J, the gap between germline ends came to 18 bases. CDR3 length: 16 residues. The CDR3 reads CASSPPSVKNTDTQYF. For the CDR3, the DNA is TGTGCCAGCAGCCCACCTAGCGTGAAGAACACAGATACGCAGTATTTT.

The V and J genes are TRBV15 and TRBJ1-2; 8 bases align to TRBD1. The CDR3 is 16 residues long. Germline loops: CDR1 LNHNV, CDR2 YYDKDF (reference sequence). V was pared by 0 bases and J by 8 bases, with 11 bases of the junction left unmatched. The CDR3 nucleotides are TGTGCCACCAGCAGAGATAGGGGACAGGCCGGGGGCGGCTACACCTTC. Its translation is CATSRDRGQAGGGYTF. Looking up the rest from reference TRBV15 and TRBJ1-2 gives the full variable domain: DAMVIQNPRYQVTQFGKPVTLSCSQTLNHNVMYWYQQKSSQAPKLLFHYYDKDFNNEADTPDNFQSRRPNTSFCFLDIRSPGLGDTAMYLCATSRDRGQAGGGYTFGSGTRLTVV.

The rearrangement uses TRBV20-1 and TRBJ2-4, with TRBD1 matching over 8 bases. After removal of 2 bases from V and 3 bases from J, the junction contained 6 bases not matched to a gene. This CDR3 region has 15 residues. CDR1 and CDR2 (germline): DFQATT, SNEGSKA (reference sequence). CDR3 DNA sequence: TGCAGTGCTAGATCCGGGACAGGCCTCAAAAACATTCAGTACTTC. As protein: CSARSGTGLKNIQYF.

V and J are TRBV2 and TRBJ2-7; tentatively, D is TRBD2 (6 bases). Trimming pared 8 bases from V and 4 bases from J, leaving 18 bases between. This CDR3 contains 14 residues. Per germline, CDR1 SNHLY and CDR2 FYNNEI. The CDR3 here is CASRTLGGEYEQYF. CDR3 in DNA: TGTGCCAGCCGTACTCTGGGCGGGGAGTACGAGCAGTACTTC. The full variable domain, in which reference TRBV2 and TRBJ2-7 provide the parts outside the CDR3, is EPEVTQTPSHQVTQMGQEVILRCVPISNHLYFYWYRQILGQKVEFLVSFYNNEISEKSEIFDDQFSVERPDGSNFTLKIRSTKLEDSAMYFCASRTLGGEYEQYFGPGTRLTVT.

In DNA, the CDR3 is TGTGCCAGCAGCCAAGTTGCACAGGGGGGGAAGAATGGCTACACCTTC. Amino acids: CASSQVAQGGKNGYTF. This chain links TRBV3-1 with TRBJ1-2, with 8 bases matching TRBD1. The CDR3 runs 16 residues. The ends lost 1 base at V and 6 bases at J; junction bases unmatched: 10. Germline V gene sequence: CDR1 LGHDT, CDR2 YNNKEL (reference sequence). Combining the CDR3 with reference TRBV3-1 and TRBJ1-2 gives the whole variable domain DTAVSQTPKYLVTQMGNDKSIKCEQNLGHDTMYWYKQDSKKFLKIMFSYNNKELIINETVPNRFSPKSPDKAHLNLHINSLELGDSAVYFCASSQVAQGGKNGYTFGSGTRLTVV.

This clonotype showed up just a few times. The chain is built from TRBV5-1 and TRBJ2-7; D remains ambiguous. The CDR3 spans 13 residues. V lost 0 bases to trimming and J lost 4 bases, with 8 bases between them. The germline gives CDR1 SGHRS, CDR2 YFSETQ. The CDR3 protein is CASSLAIQYEQYF. CDR3 DNA: TGCGCCAGCAGCTTGGCCATCCAGTACGAGCAGTACTTC.

This clonotype came up a few times. V is TRBV27 and J is TRBJ2-7; 11 bases agree with TRBD2. Germline V gene lookup returns CDR1 MNHEY and CDR2 SMNVEV (reference sequence). This CDR3 region has 18 residues. After removal of 5 bases from V and 4 bases from J, the junction contained 16 bases not matched to a gene. The CDR3 spells CASSPRVLAGGPVYEQYF. For the CDR3, the DNA is TGTGCCAGCAGTCCCAGGGTGCTAGCGGGAGGCCCGGTTTACGAGCAGTACTTC.

The chain has TRBV28 and TRBJ2-7; the D is unclear. Germline V lookup: CDR1 MDHEN, CDR2 SYDVKM. This CDR3 contains 15 residues. The ends were cut back, 4 bases at V and 2 bases at J, with 15 bases in the middle. The CDR3, as DNA: TGTGCCAGCAGTTCCCTCGGCAGGTTAGCCTACGAGCAGTACTTC. Translating gives CASSSLGRLAYEQYF.

The rearrangement joins TRBV12-3 or TRBV12-4 to TRBJ2-3; D is unclear. The V end lost 4 bases, the J end lost 7 bases, and 9 bases lay between the germline ends. This CDR3 spans 12 amino acids. The CDR3 DNA sequence: TGTGCCAGCAGTTCGACCTCCTATACGCAGTATTTT. This gives the protein CASSSTSYTQYF.

This clonotype was detected only a few times. J is TRBJ2-6 and V is TRBV5-1; D is undetermined. The CDR3 covers 14 residues. Trimming removed 4 bases at V and 8 bases at J, with 13 bases between. Germline lookup yields CDR1 SGHRS and CDR2 YFSETQ. CDR3: CASSQDGGTNVLTF. Written as DNA, the CDR3 is TGCGCCAGCAGCCAGGACGGCGGAACCAACGTCCTGACTTTC.

This chain connects TRBV4-3 to TRBJ2-5; 11 bases match TRBD2. Germline V lookup: CDR1 LGHNA, CDR2 YSLEER. The CDR3 loop spans 20 amino acids. The V segment lost 1 base and the J segment 4 bases; nucleotides outside the gene matches: 17. The CDR3 is CASSQVWHSGGAGGIETQYF. CDR3 DNA sequence: TGCGCCAGCAGCCAAGTCTGGCATAGCGGGGGGGCCGGAGGGATAGAGACCCAGTACTTC.

This clonotype has just a few counts. The V and J genes are TRBV5-6 and TRBJ2-3; 11 bases line up with TRBD1. Germline V gene data show CDR1 as SGHDT and CDR2 as YYEEEE. Trimming took 5 bases from V and 2 from J; bases not matched to a gene: 4. The CDR3 loop spans 15 amino acids. The CDR3 protein is CASRPGQGDTDTQYF. CDR3 DNA sequence: TGTGCCAGCAGACCGGGACAGGGGGACACAGATACGCAGTATTTT.

CDR3: CSARDGTGINQPQHF. In DNA, the CDR3 is TGCAGTGCTAGAGATGGGACAGGGATCAATCAGCCCCAGCATTTT. The V gene is TRBV20-1, the J gene TRBJ1-5; 9 nucleotides line up with TRBD1. The CDR3 runs 15 residues. With 0 bases clipped from V and 3 bases from J, the junction kept 3 bases outside the gene matches. Looked up from germline, CDR1 is DFQATT and CDR2 is SNEGSKA (reference sequence).